Listed below are T cell receptor beta chains from one sample, sequenced in a study of T cell responses to AZD1222 COVID-19 vaccine. Measured with immunoSEQ multiplex PCR; TCRdb has only the in-frame clones, and not every one. Of about 140,000 clones in the sample, approximately 90% were seen once. The specimen comprised peripheral blood, sampled on day 0 of AZD1222 vaccination. The receptors derive from an adult in good health. The CDR3 runs from the conserved cysteine through the conserved F or W. The order of the fields is CDR3 length, D gene, V gene, J gene, clone size, CDR3 DNA, CDR3 protein. A D gene is named only where the DNA matches it firmly. Size is stated for part of the rows, as once, few or many counts, or as a class when the clone is expanded.

CDR3 length: 14
D gene: NA
V gene: TRBV29-1
J gene: TRBJ1-1
clone size: NA
CDR3 DNA: TGCAGCGTTGAAGATCGGGAGGTCATCACTGAAGCTTTCTTT
CDR3 protein: CSVEDREVITEAFF

CDR3 length: 15
D gene: TRBD2
V gene: TRBV27
J gene: TRBJ2-1
clone size: NA
CDR3 DNA: TGTGCCAGCAGTTTTACGGGAGGGCCCTCCAATGAGCAGTTCTTC
CDR3 protein: CASSFTGGPSNEQFF

CDR3 length: 15
D gene: NA
V gene: TRBV4-2
J gene: TRBJ2-3
clone size: NA
CDR3 DNA: TGTGCCAGCAGCCCACTTACTGGGGACACAGATACGCAGTATTTT
CDR3 protein: CASSPLTGDTDTQYF

CDR3 length: 16
D gene: TRBD1
V gene: TRBV5-1
J gene: TRBJ1-1
clone size: NA
CDR3 DNA: TGCGCCAGCAGCTTTGGGGACAGAACCATGAACACTGAAGCTTTCTTT
CDR3 protein: CASSFGDRTMNTEAFF

CDR3 length: 18
D gene: TRBD2
V gene: TRBV7-9
J gene: TRBJ2-1
clone size: NA
CDR3 DNA: TGTGCCAGCAGCTTGGGACTAGCGGCATCGAGCTCCTACAATGAGCAGTTCTTC
CDR3 protein: CASSLGLAASSSYNEQFF

CDR3 length: 13
D gene: NA
V gene: TRBV18
J gene: TRBJ1-2
clone size: NA
CDR3 DNA: TGTGCCAGCTCACCACTCGGTGGAGATGGCTACACCTTC
CDR3 protein: CASSPLGGDGYTF

CDR3 length: 14
D gene: NA
V gene: TRBV9
J gene: TRBJ1-4
clone size: NA
CDR3 DNA: TGTGCCAGCAGCGTAGGGCCCGGTAGGGAAAAACTGTTTTTT
CDR3 protein: CASSVGPGREKLFF

CDR3 length: 14
D gene: NA
V gene: TRBV6-5
J gene: TRBJ2-1
clone size: once
CDR3 DNA: TGTGCCAGCAGCCGGTTCGAGGGGGACAATGAGCAGTTCTTC
CDR3 protein: CASSRFEGDNEQFF

CDR3 length: 13
D gene: TRBD2
V gene: TRBV12-3/TRBV12-4
J gene: TRBJ2-1
clone size: once
CDR3 DNA: TGTGCCAGCACCCGGGGGGTTGCGTTGGTGCAGTTCTTC
CDR3 protein: CASTRGVALVQFF

CDR3 length: 14
D gene: NA
V gene: TRBV19
J gene: TRBJ2-2
clone size: NA
CDR3 DNA: TGTGCCAGTAGTTTAAGGGGCGCAACCGGGGAGCTGTTTTTT
CDR3 protein: CASSLRGATGELFF

CDR3 length: 15
D gene: NA
V gene: TRBV10-3
J gene: TRBJ2-1
clone size: once
CDR3 DNA: TGTGCCATCAGTGAGCCCCGGGACTCTATCAATGAGCAGTTCTTC
CDR3 protein: CAISEPRDSINEQFF

CDR3 length: 15
D gene: TRBD1
V gene: TRBV5-1
J gene: TRBJ2-5
clone size: NA
CDR3 DNA: TGCGCCAGCAGCCGTGACAGGGGGTTTGGGGAGACCCAGTACTTC
CDR3 protein: CASSRDRGFGETQYF

CDR3 length: 14
D gene: NA
V gene: TRBV27
J gene: TRBJ2-1
clone size: NA
CDR3 DNA: TGTGCCAGCAGACCTATCATAGCCTACAATGAGCAGTTCTTC
CDR3 protein: CASRPIIAYNEQFF

CDR3 length: 14
D gene: TRBD1
V gene: TRBV15
J gene: TRBJ2-3
clone size: NA
CDR3 DNA: TGTGCCACCAGTCGGGACAGGGGCACAGATACGCAGTATTTT
CDR3 protein: CATSRDRGTDTQYF

CDR3 length: 17
D gene: TRBD1
V gene: TRBV6-2/TRBV6-3
J gene: TRBJ1-5
clone size: NA
CDR3 DNA: TGTGCCAGCAGTTACTCGGGGACAGGGGGTGTCAATCAGCCCCAGCATTTT
CDR3 protein: CASSYSGTGGVNQPQHF

CDR3 length: 13
D gene: NA
V gene: TRBV27
J gene: TRBJ2-1
clone size: NA
CDR3 DNA: TGTGCCAACTCAGGGAAGTCCTACAATGAGCAGTTCTTC
CDR3 protein: CANSGKSYNEQFF

CDR3 length: 17
D gene: TRBD2
V gene: TRBV11-2
J gene: TRBJ2-1
clone size: NA
CDR3 DNA: TGTGCCAGCAGCCAAGCGAGGGGAGGGGAGTTATACAATGAGCAGTTCTTC
CDR3 protein: CASSQARGGELYNEQFF

CDR3 length: 12
D gene: NA
V gene: TRBV5-1
J gene: TRBJ1-1
clone size: NA
CDR3 DNA: TGCGCCAGCAGGCAGTGGAACACTGAAGCTTTCTTT
CDR3 protein: CASRQWNTEAFF

CDR3 length: 14
D gene: NA
V gene: TRBV4-2
J gene: TRBJ2-2
clone size: NA
CDR3 DNA: TGTGCCAGCAGCCAAGAAGAGTATTCTTGGGAGCTGTTTTTT
CDR3 protein: CASSQEEYSWELFF

CDR3 length: 15
D gene: NA
V gene: TRBV28
J gene: TRBJ1-4
clone size: NA
CDR3 DNA: TGTGCCAGCAGTTCTTCACAGGTGGCTAATGAAAAACTGTTTTTT
CDR3 protein: CASSSSQVANEKLFF

CDR3 length: 16
D gene: NA
V gene: TRBV27
J gene: TRBJ1-2
clone size: NA
CDR3 DNA: TGTGCCAGCAGGAGTCAACAAACGGGGCTGAACTATGGCTACACCTTC
CDR3 protein: CASRSQQTGLNYGYTF

CDR3 length: 16
D gene: TRBD1
V gene: TRBV5-1
J gene: TRBJ1-3
clone size: NA
CDR3 DNA: TGCGCCAGCAGCACCGATCCCAGGACAGGGAAAAACACCATATATTTT
CDR3 protein: CASSTDPRTGKNTIYF

CDR3 length: 13
D gene: NA
V gene: TRBV10-3
J gene: TRBJ1-4
clone size: NA
CDR3 DNA: TGTGCCATCAGAGGACAGTCTAATGAAAAACTGTTTTTT
CDR3 protein: CAIRGQSNEKLFF

CDR3 length: 17
D gene: TRBD2
V gene: TRBV4-1
J gene: TRBJ2-1
clone size: NA
CDR3 DNA: TGCGCCAGCAGCCAGGGGGGTGGGGGTAGCGGGAGGAATGAGCAGTTCTTC
CDR3 protein: CASSQGGGGSGRNEQFF

CDR3 length: 12
D gene: NA
V gene: TRBV5-1
J gene: TRBJ2-1
clone size: NA
CDR3 DNA: TGCGCCAGCAGCTTACAGGCCAATGAGCAGTTCTTC
CDR3 protein: CASSLQANEQFF

CDR3 length: 15
D gene: TRBD2
V gene: TRBV9
J gene: TRBJ2-1
clone size: NA
CDR3 DNA: TGTGCCAGCAGCGTGGCTAGCGGGGCCTACAATGAGCAGTTCTTC
CDR3 protein: CASSVASGAYNEQFF

CDR3 length: 13
D gene: NA
V gene: TRBV12-3/TRBV12-4
J gene: TRBJ2-2
clone size: NA
CDR3 DNA: TGTGCCAGCAGTTTAGCGGGACGGGGGGAGCTGTTTTTT
CDR3 protein: CASSLAGRGELFF

CDR3 length: 14
D gene: NA
V gene: TRBV13
J gene: TRBJ1-5
clone size: once
CDR3 DNA: TGTGCCAGCAGCTTAAGACAGAGCAATCAGCCCCAGCATTTT
CDR3 protein: CASSLRQSNQPQHF

CDR3 length: 12
D gene: NA
V gene: TRBV19
J gene: TRBJ1-3
clone size: NA
CDR3 DNA: TGTGCCAGTACTGCAGGCCGAAACACCATATATTTT
CDR3 protein: CASTAGRNTIYF

CDR3 length: 14
D gene: TRBD2
V gene: TRBV5-1
J gene: TRBJ2-1
clone size: once
CDR3 DNA: TGCGCCAGCAGCTATGGACTAGCGAGCGATGAGCAGTTCTTC
CDR3 protein: CASSYGLASDEQFF

CDR3 length: 16
D gene: NA
V gene: TRBV6-1
J gene: TRBJ2-6
clone size: NA
CDR3 DNA: TGTGCCAGCAGTGAAGCGCTGGGGTTTGGGGCCAACGTCCTGACTTTC
CDR3 protein: CASSEALGFGANVLTF